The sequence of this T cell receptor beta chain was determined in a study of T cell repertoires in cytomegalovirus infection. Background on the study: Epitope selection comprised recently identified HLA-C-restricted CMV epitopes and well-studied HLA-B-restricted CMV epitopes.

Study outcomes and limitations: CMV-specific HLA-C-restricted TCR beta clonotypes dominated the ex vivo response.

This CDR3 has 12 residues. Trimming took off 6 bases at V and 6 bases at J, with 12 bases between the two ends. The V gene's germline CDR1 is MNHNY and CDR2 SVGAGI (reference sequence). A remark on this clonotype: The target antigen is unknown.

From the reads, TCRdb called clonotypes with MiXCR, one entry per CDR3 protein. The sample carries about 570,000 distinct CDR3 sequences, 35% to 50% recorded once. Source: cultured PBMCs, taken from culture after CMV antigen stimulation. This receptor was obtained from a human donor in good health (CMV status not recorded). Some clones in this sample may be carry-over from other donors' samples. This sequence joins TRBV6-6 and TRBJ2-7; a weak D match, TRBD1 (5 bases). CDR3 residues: CASSRTPIEQYF. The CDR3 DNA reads TGTGCCAGCAGCAGGACACCAATCGAGCAGTACTTC.